The TCR beta chain described here comes from a study of shared clonotypes between healthy human individuals. Notes on the study in general: Blood alone was sampled, and tissue repertoires likely differ.

With 0 bases removed from V and 0 bases from J, the gap between germline ends came to 12 bases. The germline CDR1 and CDR2 sequences are LGHNA and YNFKEQ. This CDR3 has 16 residues. Unsorted PBMC DNA went through sequencing on ten immunoSEQ deep assay plates. Profiling relied on immunoSEQ multiplex PCR, and the TCRdb table lists in-frame clones only, not all of them. The sample gives fewer than 650,000 clones, 76% of which show up once; approximately 12% is in the top ten. This clone was recorded once. The target antigen is unknown. Donors, healthy HIV-negative adults, lacked recent acute infections or vaccinations. The donor cohort consisted entirely of Caucasian adults residing in Nashville, Tennessee.

The sample was PBMCs. This TCR was recovered from a woman in her forties in good health. Some clones in this sample may be carry-over from other donors' samples. This chain connects TRBV4-2 to TRBJ2-7, with D perhaps TRBD1 (5 bases). The DNA of the CDR3 is TGTGCCAGCAGCCAAGAGAACACAGGTAGCTCCTACGAGCAGTACTTC. Translating it yields CASSQENTGSSYEQYF.